The clone carrying this T cell receptor (beta chain) was seen more than once but under ten times. Its specificity is not known. These data are taken from a study of T cells after yellow fever vaccination. Study-level points and caveats: Booster samples showed a return of most primary-vaccination clones (roughly 95% CD4, about 85% CD8). Though weaker, the secondary response peaked faster, on day 5 versus 15.

The CDR3 extends over 15 amino acids. Germline V gene lookup returns CDR1 MDHEN and CDR2 SYDVKM. Trimming shortened V by 3 bases and J by 6 bases, and 16 bases separated the two germline ends. 5'RACE template switching generated TCR cDNA, adding a universal primer site and UMIs. TCRdb re-called the 5' RACE reads through MiXCR, storing one row per CDR3 protein. The sample holds about 110,000 distinct CDR3 sequences, around 8.6% seen once. The sample in question was CD8+ T cells sorted from PBMCs, obtained 45 days after the yellow fever booster vaccination. The TCR originated in a man aged 25-40 years who received the YFV17D yellow fever vaccine. V usage is TRBV28 and J usage is TRBJ2-3, with D perhaps matching TRBD2 (5 bases). The CDR3 bases are TGTGCCAGCAGTTTTGGCGGGCAACGAGGGGATACGCAGTATTTT. It codes for CASSFGGQRGDTQYF.